This T cell receptor beta chain was identified during a study of blood T cell repertoires in COVID-19. Study information: Acute and convalescent COVID-19 samples came from the United States, Italy and Spain.

The germline gives CDR1 MNHNS, CDR2 SASEGT. The CDR3 consists of 13 residues. The V gene lost 3 bases and the J gene lost 4 bases, with 6 bases spanning the gap. Profiling relied on immunoSEQ multiplex PCR, and the TCRdb table lists in-frame clones only, not all of them. The sample carries 250,000 to 400,000 clones, 85% to 90% recorded once. Sequencing was done on a sample of peripheral blood. The sequence derives from a woman in her twenties or thirties with COVID-19, enrolled during active disease. The chain uses TRBV6-1 and TRBJ2-2; D gene uncertain. CDR3 sequence (DNA): TGTGCCAGCAGTGATTATTTCACCGGGGAGCTGTTTTTT. Translation gives CASSDYFTGELFF.